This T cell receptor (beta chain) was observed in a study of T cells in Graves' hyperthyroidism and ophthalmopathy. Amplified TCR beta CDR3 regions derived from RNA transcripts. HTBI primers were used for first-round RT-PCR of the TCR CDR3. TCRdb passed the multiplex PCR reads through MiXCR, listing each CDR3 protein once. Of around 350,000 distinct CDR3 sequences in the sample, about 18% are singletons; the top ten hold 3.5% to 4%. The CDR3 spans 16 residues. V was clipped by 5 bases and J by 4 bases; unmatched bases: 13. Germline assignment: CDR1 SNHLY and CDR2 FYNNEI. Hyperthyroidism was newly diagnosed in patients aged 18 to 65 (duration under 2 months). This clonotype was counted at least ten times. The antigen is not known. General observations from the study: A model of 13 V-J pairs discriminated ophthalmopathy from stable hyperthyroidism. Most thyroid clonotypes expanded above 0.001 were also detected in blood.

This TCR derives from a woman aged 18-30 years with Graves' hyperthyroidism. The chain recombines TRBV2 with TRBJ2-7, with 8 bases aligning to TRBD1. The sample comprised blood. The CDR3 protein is CASSKSWRTGTYEQYF. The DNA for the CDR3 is TGTGCCAGCAGTAAGAGCTGGAGGACAGGGACGTACGAGCAGTACTTC.